The 30 T cell receptor beta chains given below trace back to one sample, sequenced in a study of T cell responses to AZD1222 COVID-19 vaccine (dated by TCRdb to the early 2020s). Preparation of the library involved the immunoSEQ multiplex PCR assay. This is the immuneACCESS table as TCRdb keeps it, with only in-frame sequences that have V and J called. A part of the clones is gone; compared with another copy, unresolved V genes explain less than half, and the rest is unexplained. Counted in this sample were fewer than 70,000 clones; 75% to 85% of them appeared once. The ten largest clonotypes hold roughly 13% of the sample. This specimen's time point label, interpreted: about 28 days (+/-7) after the second vaccine dose. The starting material was peripheral blood, obtained 28 days after the second AZD1222 dose. Receptor source: an adult who received the AZD1222 COVID-19 vaccine.

With regard to this clone: The same CDR3 can be traced to other DNA sequences in this sample. The chain recombines TRBV12-3 or TRBV12-4 with TRBJ2-5, with D unclear. Trimming took 3 bases from V and 3 from J, leaving 2 bases between them. The CDR3 runs to 11 residues. CDR3 residues: CASSFEETQYF. The CDR3 bases are TGTGCCAGCAGTTTTGAAGAGACCCAGTACTTC.

This clone was recorded once. The chain employs TRBV7-6 and TRBJ2-5; no definite D call. The V end was cut by 5 bases, the J end by 2 bases, with 9 bases between. CDR1 SGHVS and CDR2 FNYEAQ come from the germline V gene. The CDR3 sequence is 13 residues long. CDR3 loop: CASSGTFQETQYF. In DNA, the CDR3 is TGTGCCAGCAGCGGAACTTTTCAAGAGACCCAGTACTTC. Filled out from reference TRBV7-6 and TRBJ2-5, the complete variable domain reads GAGVSQSPRYKVTKRGQDVALRCDPISGHVSLYWYRQALGQGPEFLTYFNYEAQQDKSGLPNDRFSAERPEGSISTLTIQRTEQRDSAMYRCASSGTFQETQYFGPGTRLLVL.

The chain recombines TRBV6-5 with TRBJ1-2, with 8 positions matching TRBD1. Germline loops: CDR1 MNHEY, CDR2 SVGAGI. J gave up 5 bases and V 8 bases, and 7 bases lay outside the gene matches. This CDR3 is built from 13 residues. For the CDR3, the DNA is TGTGCCAGCCAGCCGGGACAGGAATATGGCTACACCTTC. It is translated as CASQPGQEYGYTF.

The chain joins TRBV6-2 or TRBV6-3 to TRBJ2-1; the match to TRBD2 covers 14 bases. V shed 5 bases and J 9 bases; nucleotides not matched to a gene: 6. The germline V gene encodes CDR1 MNHEY and CDR2 SVGEGT. The CDR3 loop spans 15 amino acids. Here the CDR3 DNA reads TGTGCCAGCAGTGAGACTAGCGGGGGGGCAAGTGAGCAGTTCTTC. Amino acids: CASSETSGGASEQFF.

The J gene is TRBJ2-3, the V gene TRBV19; 13 nucleotides match TRBD2. V gave up 7 bases and J gave up 13 bases; unmatched junction bases: 11. The CDR3 sequence is 14 residues long. Looked up from germline, CDR1 is LNHDA and CDR2 is SQIVND (reference sequence). CDR3 coding DNA: TGTGCCAGTAAAATAACCGGACTAGCGGGGGCGGAGTATTTT. This codes for CASKITGLAGAEYF.

The chain links TRBV5-4 to TRBJ1-6; TRBD1 matches at 8 bases. The CDR3 extends over 16 amino acids. Germline V gene data show CDR1 as SGHNT and CDR2 as YYREEE (reference sequence). The junction had 7 bases not matched to a gene; V was cut back by 0 bases and J by 8 bases. CDR3 sequence (DNA): TGTGCCAGCAGCTTGGGGGTAGACAGGGGTTATTCACCCCTCCACTTT. Translating it yields CASSLGVDRGYSPLHF.

The genes are TRBV18 and TRBJ2-7, with D tentatively TRBD2 (5 bases). Trimming removed 0 bases from V and 0 bases from J, with 12 bases in between. Germline CDR1 is KGHSH and CDR2 is LQKENI. This CDR3 contains 16 residues. The CDR3 nucleotides are TGTGCCAGCTCACCACCTTCGCGGGCCAGCTCCTACGAGCAGTACTTC. This gives the protein CASSPPSRASSYEQYF.

This clone came up once. The V call is TRBV29-1, the J call TRBJ2-3, with D possibly matching TRBD1 (6 bases). CDR1 is SQVTM and CDR2 is ANQGSEA in the germline V gene. With 7 bases removed from V and 0 bases from J, the gap between germline ends came to 14 bases. This CDR3 has 14 amino acids. The CDR3 here is CSATGTTSTDTQYF. The CDR3 nucleotides are TGCAGCGCGACCGGGACAACTAGCACAGATACGCAGTATTTT.

CDR3 protein: CASSRPGQGTEQYF. The CDR3 DNA follows: TGTGCCAGCAGTCGCCCGGGACAGGGAACCGAGCAGTACTTC. V usage is TRBV3-1 (or the pseudogene TRBV3-2) and J usage is TRBJ2-7; 9 nucleotides align to TRBD1. The CDR3 runs to 14 residues. V trimming: 6 bases; J trimming: 6 bases; junction bases outside the gene matches: 9. The V gene's germline CDR1 is LGHDT and CDR2 YNNKEL (reference sequence).

V is TRBV18 and J is TRBJ1-1; D not certain. Germline V gene data show CDR1 as KGHSH and CDR2 as LQKENI. The CDR3 length is 12 residues. Trimming removed 3 bases at V and 11 bases at J, with 13 bases between. The chain's CDR3 is CASSPTDRGAFF. The CDR3 region has the DNA TGTGCCAGCTCACCCACGGACCGAGGGGCTTTCTTT.

The gene calls are TRBV2 and TRBJ2-5, with 14 bases aligning to TRBD2. The CDR3 totals 19 residues. Germline CDR1 reads SNHLY; CDR2 reads FYNNEI. V was clipped by 2 bases and J by 0 bases; unmatched bases: 8. CDR3 nucleotide sequence: TGTGCCAGCAGTGAAAGAGGACTAGCGGGGGGCTGGTACCAAGAGACCCAGTACTTC. This codes for CASSERGLAGGWYQETQYF. The full variable domain, rest sourced from reference TRBV2 and TRBJ2-5, is EPEVTQTPSHQVTQMGQEVILRCVPISNHLYFYWYRQILGQKVEFLVSFYNNEISEKSEIFDDQFSVERPDGSNFTLKIRSTKLEDSAMYFCASSERGLAGGWYQETQYFGPGTRLLVL.

The chain carries TRBV5-4 and TRBJ1-3, with D tentatively TRBD1 (5 bases). The CDR3 is made up of 17 amino acids. V dropped 2 bases and J dropped 0 bases, with 15 bases sitting between them. CDR1 is SGHNT, CDR2 YYREEE, per germline (reference sequence). CDR3 region: CASSFAQGTLSGNTIYF. The CDR3 DNA reads TGTGCCAGCAGCTTCGCCCAAGGGACGCTCTCTGGAAACACCATATATTTT.

The CDR3 DNA is TGCGCCAGCAGCCAAGGTGGGACCGGGGAGCTGTTTTTT. Amino acid sequence: CASSQGGTGELFF. The chain joins TRBV4-3 to TRBJ2-2; D is uncertain. Trimming pared 1 base from V and 5 bases from J, leaving 5 bases between. This CDR3 has 13 residues. CDR1 and CDR2 from the germline V gene are LGHNA and YSLEER.

This clone was recorded a few times. The chain recombines TRBV5-4 with TRBJ2-7, with D possibly being TRBD1 (6 bases). V lost 2 bases, J lost 5 bases, and 14 bases lay in between. Germline lookup yields CDR1 SGHNT and CDR2 YYREEE (reference sequence). The CDR3 is 14 residues long. CDR3 region: CASSFQGREDEQYF. CDR3 coding DNA: TGTGCCAGCAGCTTCCAGGGGCGAGAGGACGAGCAGTACTTC.

The V and J genes are TRBV7-2 and TRBJ1-6; D is perhaps TRBD1 (5 bases). V dropped 1 base and J dropped 7 bases, with 14 bases sitting between them. Germline assignment: CDR1 SGHTA and CDR2 FQGNSA. The CDR3 extends over 16 amino acids. The CDR3 DNA reads TGTGCCAGCAGCTTAGTGTTTGGGGGAAGCAATTCACCCCTCCACTTT. Its translation: CASSLVFGGSNSPLHF.

V is TRBV6-5 and J is TRBJ1-4, with D unresolved. The V gene lost 6 bases and the J gene lost 3 bases, with 14 bases spanning the gap. The germline CDR1 and CDR2 sequences are MNHEY and SVGAGI. This CDR3 is built from 15 residues. The CDR3 loop reads CASRPPTGANEKLFF. CDR3 DNA: TGTGCCAGCAGGCCTCCTACCGGGGCTAATGAAAAACTGTTTTTT.

The chain recombines TRBV6-2 or TRBV6-3 with TRBJ2-3; 14 nucleotides align to TRBD2. Germline-derived CDR1 and CDR2 are MNHEY and SVGEGT. V lost 6 bases, J lost 9 bases, and 11 bases stayed unmatched. This CDR3 is built from 16 residues. For the CDR3, the DNA is TGTGCCAGCAGCCTAAGAGGACTAGCGGGGGGCCGCACGCAGTATTTT. Residues: CASSLRGLAGGRTQYF.

The chain employs TRBV2 and TRBJ2-1; 10 nucleotides align to TRBD1. CDR3 length equals 14 residues. J was trimmed by 11 bases and V by 7 bases; bases with no gene match: 11. Germline CDR1 reads SNHLY; CDR2 reads FYNNEI. The CDR3: CASKGQGLPSQQFF. The CDR3 DNA reads as TGTGCCAGCAAGGGACAGGGGCTTCCTTCGCAGCAGTTCTTC.

The chain links TRBV4-1 to TRBJ1-5; D uncertain. Germline CDR1 MGHRA, CDR2 YSYEKL. Trimming took off 1 base at V and 2 bases at J, with 9 bases between the two ends. CDR3 length equals 15 residues. CDR3 in DNA: TGCGCCAGCAGCCAAGTAGGAGTTCGCAATCAGCCCCAGCATTTT. Translation gives CASSQVGVRNQPQHF.

The genes are TRBV28 and TRBJ1-1; a weak D match, TRBD1 (6 bases). V dropped 6 bases and J dropped 5 bases, with 19 bases sitting between them. Germline values: CDR1 MDHEN, CDR2 SYDVKM. The CDR3 is 15 residues long. The CDR3 loop reads CASSRNLRGRTEAFF. The CDR3 DNA sequence: TGTGCCAGCAGCCGGAATTTGAGGGGGAGGACTGAAGCTTTCTTT.

The V call is TRBV7-9, the J call TRBJ1-1; TRBD1 matches at 9 bases. The CDR3 consists of 16 residues. Germline V gives CDR1 SEHNR, CDR2 FQNEAQ (reference sequence). The V segment lost 2 bases and the J segment 6 bases; nucleotides outside the gene matches: 10. CDR3 nucleotide sequence: TGTGCCAGCAGCTTAAGGGGGACAGGGAGAGGACCTGAAGCTTTCTTT. It specifies CASSLRGTGRGPEAFF.

J is TRBJ2-7 and V is TRBV9; no clear D gene. The V gene's germline CDR1 is SGDLS and CDR2 YYNGEE. V dropped 4 bases and J dropped 0 bases, with 11 bases sitting between them. The CDR3 extends over 14 amino acids. The CDR3 reads CASSSTIGSYEQYF. Written as DNA, the CDR3 is TGTGCCAGCAGCTCGACAATAGGCTCCTACGAGCAGTACTTC.

The gene calls are TRBV14 and TRBJ2-1; 8 bases match TRBD2. The germline V gene encodes CDR1 SGHDN and CDR2 FVKESK. Trimming at V came to 4 bases and at J to 0 bases, leaving 2 bases not matched to a gene. This CDR3 is 15 amino acids long. CDR3 in DNA: TGTGCCAGCAGCCTAGGACTAGCCTCCTACAATGAGCAGTTCTTC. Translation: CASSLGLASYNEQFF.

This clone was seen a single time. The V call is TRBV19, the J call TRBJ2-1; D uncertain. The V end was cut by 1 base, the J end by 0 bases, with 10 bases between. The CDR3 loop spans 16 amino acids. CDR1 is LNHDA and CDR2 is SQIVND in the germline V gene (reference sequence). The CDR3 DNA is TGTGCCAGTAGTATAGGGGTTTCAAGCTCCTACAATGAGCAGTTCTTC. It encodes CASSIGVSSSYNEQFF.

J is TRBJ2-2 and V is TRBV11-2, with D possibly being TRBD1 or TRBD2 (5 bases each). V was cut by 2 bases and J by 6 bases, with 13 bases left in between. The germline V gene encodes CDR1 SGHAT and CDR2 FQNNGV. CDR3 length: 15 residues. CDR3: CASSLSGPGPGELFF. CDR3 DNA sequence: TGTGCCAGCAGCTTATCGGGGCCTGGTCCCGGGGAGCTGTTTTTT.

The chain couples TRBV19 to TRBJ2-2; D is possibly TRBD1 or TRBD2 (6 bases each). V dropped 7 bases and J dropped 3 bases, with 21 bases sitting between them. The germline CDR1 and CDR2 sequences are LNHDA and SQIVND (reference sequence). The CDR3 is made up of 17 amino acids. CDR3 bases: TGTGCCAGTACCCCAGGCGGGGCAGGGGAACACACCGGGGAGCTGTTTTTT. Amino acids: CASTPGGAGEHTGELFF.

CDR3 bases: TGTGCCAGCAGTGAAGTGGGGAATACCGGGGAGCTGTTTTTT. It is translated as CASSEVGNTGELFF. The chain joins TRBV6-1 to TRBJ2-2, with unresolved D. V was shortened by 1 base and J by 5 bases, with 8 bases between the two germline ends. Germline V CDR1 and CDR2: MNHNS, SASEGT. This CDR3 is built from 14 residues.

The J gene is TRBJ1-1, the V gene TRBV5-1; D is perhaps TRBD1 (6 bases). Germline-derived CDR1 and CDR2 are SGHRS and YFSETQ. The CDR3 has 16 amino acids. Trimming shortened V by 2 bases and J by 2 bases, and 16 bases separated the two germline ends. The CDR3 DNA follows: TGCGCCAGCAGCTTAGGTAGGGGGGAGAGAAACACTGAAGCTTTCTTT. This sequence encodes CASSLGRGERNTEAFF.

The chain links TRBV28 to TRBJ2-2; TRBD1 matches at 8 bases. The J segment lost 6 bases and the V segment lost 10 bases, leaving 13 bases of the junction unmatched. Germline V gene lookup returns CDR1 MDHEN and CDR2 SYDVKM. This CDR3 has 15 amino acids. The CDR3 here is CATKARGRIPGELFF. The CDR3 DNA reads TGTGCCACCAAGGCCAGGGGGCGTATTCCCGGGGAGCTGTTTTTT.

This clone was picked up one time. This chain links TRBV27 with TRBJ1-1; 7 bases agree with TRBD1. Per the germline V gene, CDR1 is MNHEY and CDR2 is SMNVEV (reference sequence). The CDR3 is 15 amino acids. The V gene end was trimmed by 3 bases and the J gene end by 6 bases; junction bases not matched to a gene: 10. CDR3 protein: CASSFGRGGSSEAFF. In nucleotides, the CDR3 is TGTGCCAGCAGTTTTGGCAGGGGGGGGAGCTCTGAAGCTTTCTTT.